This TCR beta chain stems from a study of identical twins (dated by TCRdb to about 2016). In the study overall: The study deep-sequenced TCR alpha and beta repertoires from monozygotic twins, unrelated adults of various ages and cord blood to test whether fetal clonotypes persist. Replicate twin experiments were performed at different times using different library preparation protocols to rule out contamination. Results and caveats for the whole study, not just this receptor: In monozygotic twins, out-of-frame TCR alpha sharing was systematically underestimated by recombination models, although the models agreed with sharing between unrelated individuals. Abundant cord blood beta clonotypes had fewer insertions, young adult naive repertoires showed a similar but weaker trend, and memory repertoires showed no such trend. Conclusions relied on cross-sectional statistical analysis, since the same donors could not be followed over many years. Compared with coincidental sharing between unrelated individuals, an excess of low generation-probability sequences was observed among out-of-frame TCR alpha sequences shared between twins. A weaker excess of twin sharing was found in beta out-of-frame sequences because the signal-to-noise ratio was lowered by fewer shared sequences. Zero-insertion analyses could be partly confounded by invariant T cells such as MAIT and iNKT, though diverse VJ usage argued against such confounding for most clonotypes.

Library preparation employed 5' RACE. TCRdb records Illumina HiSeq 2000 as the sequencer. Template switching introduced a universal primer binding site; the final cDNA contained a unique molecular identifier, enabling accurate counting of TCR cDNA molecules. Specific primers in the conserved constant-segment region were used to synthesize first-strand cDNA for TCR alpha and beta chains. To control for contamination, every cDNA library carried two barcodes: a SMART-Mk sample barcode plus Illumina barcodes. TruSeq adapter sequences, together with Illumina sample barcodes, were added in two successive PCR steps. The TCR alpha and beta cDNA libraries were sequenced on the Illumina HiSeq platform using custom primers. Per the source publication's procedure: Unique molecular identifiers were extracted from raw reads with MiGEC, and CDR3 positions were determined with MiXCR. Recombination models were inferred per individual with the repgenHMM and IGoR tools using an EM algorithm. Shared clonotype analysis was performed with the tcR package in R, normalizing sharing by the product of cloneset sizes. To study raw recombination without the effects of thymic and clonal selection, out-of-frame nonproductive sequences were analyzed. Through fastp at Q25 and MiXCR, TCRdb rebuilt clones from the public reads, retaining in-frame beta chains. Each CDR3 protein appears once, grouped with its most common genes and DNA. For this entry, the V and J calls and clone size follow TCRdb and not the study's own pipeline. The table for this sample lists 430,000 or so distinct CDR3 sequences; 20% to 25% of them were counted only once. Jointly, the top ten make up 2.9% of the sample.

On this clonotype itself: The specificity of this receptor is unknown. The junction departs from germline at one end; a sequencing error may be responsible.

From its cysteine to its phenylalanine, the CDR3 spans 14 amino acids. Here the CDR3 DNA is all that survives: 42 bases in frame from base 1. In the germline V gene (reference sequence), CDR1 corresponds to MNHEY and CDR2 to SMNVEV. Every donor in the study was a healthy Caucasian. Three pairs of female monozygotic twins, all aged roughly 18 to 30 years, made up the twin cohort. Positive isolation kits from Invitrogen were used to isolate the CD4+ and CD8+ T cell populations. These data also formed part of another study, on T cells expressing NK-cell markers. Reported in the second study: Three sorted T-cell subsets (CD3+CD56+NKG2C+, CD3+CD56+NKG2C- and CD3+CD56-NKG2C+) from roughly eight donors had their TCR beta-chain repertoires profiled. Of the eight sequenced donors, seven were found to be HCMV-seropositive and one was found to be HCMV-seronegative. To restrict sorting to alphabetaTCR-expressing T cells, an anti-gammadeltaTCR antibody was added in several experiments. In a handful of donors, the dominant CD3+CD56+NKG2C+ clonotypes were found to rank among the top 10 CD8+ clonotypes and to make up 1.0-7.0% of CD8+ T cells. Those dominant clonotypes were again the most abundant among CD3+CD56-NKG2C+ cells in a few donors, at about 28.3-60.1%. Whether the expanded NKG2C-expressing T cell clones were specific for HCMV antigens remained unclear. All eight donors whose samples were sequenced were randomly selected healthy volunteers, three of them men and five women. HCMV serostatus was determined by detecting HCMV-specific IgG in serum with a commercial ELISA kit. MIGEC handled demultiplexing of the reads and grouping by UMI, while MiTCR was used to assemble and quantify clonotypes. To remove erroneous sequences, TCR cDNA sequences were retained only when supported by two or more reads. The tcR package was used for downstream repertoire analysis, with clonotypes matched between fractions based on CDR3 nucleotide sequence plus V segment. VDJmatch was used to annotate antigen specificity against VDJdb, with one amino acid substitution allowed in CDR3.

The sequenced material came from CD4+ T cells sorted from blood. The chain links TRBV27 with TRBJ2-5; a confident D gene designation cannot be given. The receptor's source is a woman younger than 35 in good health. The CDR3 protein sequence reads: CTSSLYVGEKTQYF. The DNA sequence follows: TGTACCAGCAGTTTATACGTTGGGGAAAAGACCCAGTACTTC.